This T cell receptor beta chain was sequenced for a study of shared clonotypes between healthy human individuals. The authors ran the assay at deep level. Clones were sequenced by immunoSEQ multiplex PCR, and TCRdb holds only the in-frame ones, with some missing. This sample has 2 million to 3 million clones, with approximately 94% found just once. Trimming stripped 2 bases from V and 8 bases from J, with 11 bases between. The CDR3 contains 13 residues. Germline CDR1 SGDLS, CDR2 YYNGEE. The sample was naive CD4+ T cells sorted from blood. Subset meaning: CD45RA+ positively selected. The chain links TRBV9 to TRBJ1-3, with unresolved D. This TCR came from a man aged 18 to 30 in good health. In nucleotides, the CDR3 is TGTGCCAGCAGCGTGTTGGGTTCAGACACCATATATTTT. Its translation is CASSVLGSDTIYF.